This T cell receptor (beta chain) was observed in a study of preoperative IRX-2 immunotherapy in early breast cancer. Some clones are missing from TCRdb's copy, which holds only in-frame ones; the method was immunoSEQ multiplex PCR. Of about 2,000 clones in the sample, about 81% were seen once. The V gene lost 3 bases and the J gene lost 3 bases, with 11 bases spanning the gap. The CDR3 sequence is 14 residues long. From germline, CDR1 is LNHDA and CDR2 SQIVND (reference sequence). Treatment in this sample: preoperative locoregional IRX-2 cytokine immunotherapy. Patients received preoperative, locoregional IRX-2 cytokine immunotherapy in a phase Ib study.

The clonotype comes from a human donor with breast cancer. The chain employs TRBV19 and TRBJ1-2; D is possibly TRBD1 (6 bases). The sample here was tumor tissue, taken before IRX-2 immunotherapy. CDR3 in amino acids: CASSIRTDHYGYTF. CDR3 nucleotides: TGTGCCAGTAGTATTCGGACAGACCACTATGGCTACACCTTC.